The sequence of this TCR beta chain was determined in a study of T cell responses to AZD1222 COVID-19 vaccine. The repertoire was sequenced with immunoSEQ multiplex PCR; TCRdb's copy has only in-frame clones and lacks some. This sample carries roughly 160,000 clones, 85% to 95% of them seen once, and the ten largest clones take 0.9%. Note on this clone: The antigen is undetermined.

CDR3 length: 14 residues. Germline lookup yields CDR1 MNHEY and CDR2 SMNVEV (reference sequence). Between the trimmed V and J ends, which lost 7 bases and 1 base, there was a span of 12 bases. Findings and caveats of the study: Seropositive AZD1222 recipients at baseline numbered only 6 or 7. Researchers report vaccine-associated CD4 TCRs spanning spike, with dominance at 160-218 and 743-854. White British donors predominated, females outnumbered males, and clonal diversity was possibly underestimated.

This chain connects TRBV27 to TRBJ2-3, with no clear D. The sequence was obtained from an adult in good health. The sequencing used peripheral blood, collected on day 0 of AZD1222 vaccination. The CDR3 reads CASKFQAGTDTQYF. The CDR3 DNA follows: TGTGCCAGCAAGTTTCAGGCAGGCACAGATACGCAGTATTTT.